This entry features one T cell receptor (beta chain) sequence. This sample stems from a study of blood T cell repertoires in COVID-19. V was trimmed by 3 bases and J by 5 bases, leaving 16 bases between them. Looked up from germline, CDR1 is MNHEY and CDR2 is SVGAGI. The CDR3 runs 15 residues. How the authors handled the data: Amplification with reference gene primers provided the estimates of nucleated cell counts. Assay: immunoSEQ multiplex PCR; the TCRdb copy retains only in-frame clones and omits some. The V and J calls and clone size come from that table; D and trimming were worked out from the DNA. The sample has about 140,000 clones, around 90% seen once.

Sequencing was performed on peripheral blood. The chain joins TRBV6-5 to TRBJ1-1; D not certain. The sequence was obtained from a man aged 70 or older with acute or convalescent COVID-19. CDR3 DNA sequence: TGTGCCAGCAGTTATAACTTTCGGGGAGGAACTGAAGCTTTCTTT. Translated, it gives CASSYNFRGGTEAFF.